This passage covers 30 T cell receptor beta chains from one sample sequenced in a study of cytomegalovirus exposure and HLA in healthy donors. Primers included in the PCR were 60 Vbeta and 13 Jbeta primers. TCRdb's table, derived via immunoSEQ multiplex PCR, lists solely in-frame clones and lacks some. Its table records 130,000 to 150,000 clones. The source material was PBMCs. These TCRs come from a male donor in good health and CMV-seronegative.

This chain connects TRBV18 to TRBJ2-6; a possible D gene is TRBD1 (6 bases). CDR1 is KGHSH, CDR2 LQKENI, per germline. Trimming removed 1 base from V and 1 base from J, with 17 bases in between. The CDR3 is made up of 19 amino acids. CDR3 region: CASSPLGQGPPSGANVLTF. CDR3 nucleotide sequence: TGTGCCAGCTCACCACTGGGGCAGGGGCCTCCGTCTGGGGCCAACGTCCTGACTTTC.

This chain links TRBV5-6 with TRBJ2-1; 7 nucleotides align to TRBD2. The junction had 4 bases not matched to a gene; V was cut back by 0 bases and J by 4 bases. There are 15 residues in the CDR3. CDR1 and CDR2 from the germline V gene are SGHDT and YYEEEE. Here the CDR3 DNA reads TGTGCCAGCAGCTTGGGGAGCGGGGCATACAATGAGCAGTTCTTC. Translated: CASSLGSGAYNEQFF.

The chain recombines TRBV19 with TRBJ1-1; a weak D match, TRBD1 (5 bases). This CDR3 region has 15 residues. V was trimmed by 4 bases and J by 0 bases, leaving 12 bases between them. Germline lookup yields CDR1 LNHDA and CDR2 SQIVND (reference sequence). Here the CDR3 DNA reads TGTGCCAGTAGTACCCGACAGCTCATGAACACTGAAGCTTTCTTT. Translated: CASSTRQLMNTEAFF.

V and J are TRBV2 and TRBJ1-1; no clear D gene. CDR1 and CDR2 from the germline V gene are SNHLY and FYNNEI. Trimming left V 7 bases short and J 1 base short, with 7 bases between. This CDR3 contains 12 residues. Here the CDR3 reads CASTRSNTEAFF. The CDR3 DNA reads as TGTGCCAGCACCAGGTCGAACACTGAAGCTTTCTTT.

As concerns this clone: This sample also contains other DNA sequences that code for the same CDR3. The V call is TRBV18, the J call TRBJ2-7; TRBD1 might be the D (5 bases). Germline CDR1 KGHSH, CDR2 LQKENI. The CDR3 is made up of 14 amino acids. The V end was cut by 1 base, the J end by 5 bases, with 12 bases between. CDR3 coding DNA: TGTGCCAGCTCACCACTAATGCCAGGGAACGAGCAGTACTTC. Translation gives CASSPLMPGNEQYF.

The rearrangement uses TRBV7-2 and TRBJ1-1; no firm D call. CDR3 length: 15 residues. CDR1 is SGHTA, CDR2 FQGNSA, per germline. The V gene lost 6 bases and the J gene lost 0 bases, with 14 bases spanning the gap. CDR3 coding DNA: TGTGCCAGCAGGTTAACTCGCCTCATGAACACTGAAGCTTTCTTT. It yields the protein CASRLTRLMNTEAFF.

The chain combines TRBV7-8 with TRBJ1-2; D is uncertain. The V end was cut by 2 bases, the J end by 7 bases, with 11 bases between. CDR3 length: 13 residues. Germline assignment: CDR1 SGHVS and CDR2 FQNEAQ. The CDR3 coding sequence is TGTGCCAGCAGCTTATCCGAAGACATTGGCTACACCTTC. Translation gives CASSLSEDIGYTF.

This rearrangement joins TRBV9 to TRBJ2-5; 7 bases agree with TRBD2. V lost 0 bases and J lost 3; bases outside the gene matches: 5. This CDR3 contains 15 residues. Germline CDR1 SGDLS, CDR2 YYNGEE. The CDR3 here is CASSVVGAGEETQYF. CDR3 nucleotide sequence: TGTGCCAGCAGCGTAGTAGGGGCGGGAGAAGAGACCCAGTACTTC.

The J gene is TRBJ1-3, the V gene TRBV5-1; 8 bases are a match to TRBD1. Trimming took 5 bases from V and 1 from J; bases not matched to a gene: 14. The CDR3 spans 18 residues. The germline V gene encodes CDR1 SGHRS and CDR2 YFSETQ. DNA of the CDR3: TGCGCCAGCAGGCTGACAGGGGCGTCGACTTTATCTGGAAACACCATATATTTT. This encodes CASRLTGASTLSGNTIYF.

The rearrangement links TRBV2 to TRBJ1-2; perhaps TRBD1 as D (6 bases). Trimming took 6 bases from V and 4 from J, leaving 15 bases between them. This CDR3 comprises 14 residues. Germline V CDR1 and CDR2: SNHLY, FYNNEI. The CDR3 loop reads CASRPGHGTYGYTF. CDR3 DNA: TGTGCCAGCAGGCCGGGACATGGGACCTATGGCTACACCTTC. The complete variable domain, with remaining parts taken from reference TRBV2 and TRBJ1-2, reads EPEVTQTPSHQVTQMGQEVILRCVPISNHLYFYWYRQILGQKVEFLVSFYNNEISEKSEIFDDQFSVERPDGSNFTLKIRSTKLEDSAMYFCASRPGHGTYGYTFGSGTRLTVV.

The rearrangement joins TRBV6-6 to TRBJ1-5, with 9 bases aligning to TRBD1. Germline assignment: CDR1 MNHNY and CDR2 SVGAGI (reference sequence). Losses at the gene ends were 5 bases for V and 12 bases for J; bases not matched to a gene: 8. The CDR3 extends over 13 amino acids. CDR3 bases: TGTGCCAGCAGTCCCCTGGGACAGGGCCTCCAGCATTTT. It specifies CASSPLGQGLQHF.

CDR3 protein: CASSEYLDEQYF. The CDR3 coding sequence is TGTGCCAGCAGTGAATACCTCGACGAGCAGTACTTC. This chain connects TRBV25-1 to TRBJ2-7; D not resolved. V was shortened by 0 bases and J by 5 bases, with 5 bases between the two germline ends. The CDR3 consists of 12 residues. CDR1 is MGHDK, CDR2 SYGVNS, per germline.

The gene calls are TRBV7-3 and TRBJ2-5; the D is unclear. Trimming stripped 4 bases from V and 4 bases from J, with 13 bases between. The germline gives CDR1 SGHTA, CDR2 FQGTGA. The CDR3 is 14 amino acids. CDR3 sequence (DNA): TGTGCCAGCAGCTCCTCACTACAACCAGAGACCCAGTACTTC. Translating it yields CASSSSLQPETQYF.

The rearrangement links TRBV30 to TRBJ2-2, with 7 bases aligning to TRBD1. V dropped 4 bases and J dropped 3; count of bases not matched to a gene: 8. The CDR3 covers 15 residues. From germline, CDR1 is GTSNPN and CDR2 SVGIG (reference sequence). The CDR3 protein is CAWKGGDRDTGELFF. The CDR3 region has the DNA TGTGCCTGGAAGGGTGGGGACAGAGACACCGGGGAGCTGTTTTTT.

The genes are TRBV6-5 and TRBJ1-1, with a possible D match to TRBD1 (6 bases). The ends were cut back, 5 bases at V and 4 bases at J, with 14 bases in the middle. Per germline, CDR1 MNHEY and CDR2 SVGAGI. This CDR3 comprises 14 residues. The CDR3 nucleotides read TGTGCCAGCAGTCCTCTGCAGGGGCCCACTGAAGCTTTCTTT. Amino acid sequence: CASSPLQGPTEAFF.

The rearrangement uses TRBV6-6 and TRBJ1-2, with 8 bases aligning to TRBD1. Unmatched junction bases numbered 7, after V lost 6 bases and J lost 7 bases. The CDR3 is 13 amino acids. Germline V lookup: CDR1 MNHNY, CDR2 SVGAGI (reference sequence). CDR3 in DNA: TGTGCCAGCAGAGAGGACAGGGTGGGTGGCTACACCTTC. Amino acids: CASREDRVGGYTF.

The rearrangement links TRBV25-1 to TRBJ1-6, with 7 positions matching TRBD1. This CDR3 spans 14 amino acids. CDR1 and CDR2 (germline): MGHDK, SYGVNS. V lost 10 bases and J lost 7; bases outside the gene matches: 10. The CDR3 region is CATRSTGPNSPLHF. For the CDR3, the DNA is TGTGCCACCCGGTCGACAGGGCCGAATTCACCCCTCCACTTT.

Points on this clone: The same CDR3 arises from other DNA sequences in this sample as well. The gene calls are TRBV19 and TRBJ1-5; 7 bases are a match to TRBD1. The CDR3 loop spans 15 amino acids. The germline CDR1 and CDR2 sequences are LNHDA and SQIVND (reference sequence). Losses at the gene ends were 4 bases for V and 1 base for J; bases not matched to a gene: 4. The CDR3 loop reads CASSTRQGSNQPQHF. For the CDR3, the DNA is TGTGCCAGTAGTACGAGACAGGGAAGCAATCAGCCCCAGCATTTT.

This rearrangement joins TRBV18 to TRBJ2-3; D might be TRBD2 (5 bases). CDR1 is KGHSH, CDR2 LQKENI, per germline. The germline V and J ends were trimmed by 0 bases and 5 bases, with 9 bases remaining between them. The CDR3 spans 14 residues. CDR3 sequence reads: CASSPPLGRDTQYF. CDR3 DNA sequence: TGTGCCAGCTCACCACCGTTGGGGAGAGATACGCAGTATTTT.

This sequence joins TRBV4-1 and TRBJ2-1, with 10 nucleotides matching TRBD2. Germline CDR1 reads MGHRA; CDR2 reads YSYEKL. The V segment lost 5 bases and the J segment 10 bases; nucleotides outside the gene matches: 20. This CDR3 comprises 18 residues. CDR3 amino acids: CASSSGTSVRRAREEQFF. CDR3 DNA: TGCGCCAGCAGCTCCGGGACTAGCGTTCGAAGGGCTCGGGAGGAGCAGTTCTTC.

The genes are TRBV12-5 and TRBJ2-7; TRBD1 might be the D (6 bases). Germline V lookup: CDR1 LGHNT, CDR2 FRNRAP. CDR3 length: 12 amino acids. V gave up 2 bases and J gave up 7 bases, with 9 bases separating them. The CDR3: CASGLYQGEQYF. As DNA, the CDR3 is TGTGCTAGTGGTTTGTACCAGGGGGAGCAGTACTTC.

The chain links TRBV9 to TRBJ2-3; 12 bases map to TRBD2. Trimming at V came to 4 bases and at J to 2 bases, leaving 5 bases not matched to a gene. The CDR3 length is 16 residues. Per the germline V gene, CDR1 is SGDLS and CDR2 is YYNGEE. The CDR3: CASSPGLAGFTDTQYF. The DNA of the CDR3 is TGTGCCAGCAGCCCAGGACTAGCGGGGTTCACAGATACGCAGTATTTT.

The J gene is TRBJ1-1, the V gene TRBV30; D may be TRBD1 (5 bases). Per the germline V gene, CDR1 is GTSNPN and CDR2 is SVGIG (reference sequence). The CDR3 loop spans 16 amino acids. The ends were cut back, 2 bases at V and 0 bases at J, with 16 bases in the middle. The CDR3 sequence: CAWSPDSYLMNTEAFF. In DNA, the CDR3 is TGTGCCTGGAGTCCCGACAGTTACCTAATGAACACTGAAGCTTTCTTT.

The chain is built from TRBV14 and TRBJ1-1; D is unclear. The germline V gene has CDR1 SGHDN and CDR2 FVKESK. The CDR3 extends over 12 amino acids. Trimming left V 0 bases short and J 7 bases short, with 6 bases between. CDR3 region: CASSQDWSEAFF. The CDR3 region has the DNA TGTGCCAGCAGCCAAGATTGGAGTGAAGCTTTCTTT.

The genes are TRBV6-1 and TRBJ2-3; no firm D call. The germline CDR1 and CDR2 sequences are MNHNS and SASEGT. V lost 0 bases, J lost 8 bases, and 6 bases lay in between. The CDR3 loop spans 12 amino acids. CDR3 region: CASSEASSTQYF. CDR3 sequence (DNA): TGTGCCAGCAGTGAAGCGAGTAGTACGCAGTATTTT.

This chain joins TRBV27 and TRBJ1-6, with TRBD1 as a possible D gene (5 bases). V was trimmed by 2 bases and J by 5 bases, leaving 22 bases between them. The CDR3 length is 19 residues. Germline lookup yields CDR1 MNHEY and CDR2 SMNVEV (reference sequence). The CDR3 protein is CASSLGGSGGWSNNSPLHF. As DNA, the CDR3 is TGTGCCAGCAGTTTAGGGGGGTCGGGGGGTTGGTCGAATAATTCACCCCTCCACTTT.

This sequence joins TRBV18 and TRBJ2-5, with a weak D call TRBD2 (5 bases). Germline loops: CDR1 KGHSH, CDR2 LQKENI. The CDR3 is 14 residues long. V lost 4 bases and J 4 bases, leaving 13 bases between the germline ends. The chain's CDR3 is CASSLSGGLETQYF. The CDR3 bases are TGTGCCAGCTCACTATCAGGAGGTTTAGAGACCCAGTACTTC. Variable domain in full (rest from reference TRBV18 and TRBJ2-5): NAGVMQNPRHLVRRRGQEARLRCSPMKGHSHVYWYRQLPEEGLKFMVYLQKENIIDESGMPKERFSAEFPKEGPSILRIQQVVRGDSAAYFCASSLSGGLETQYFGPGTRLLVL.

This chain joins TRBV6-1 and TRBJ1-2; TRBD1 matches 7 bases. The germline V gene has CDR1 MNHNS and CDR2 SASEGT. V gave up 7 bases and J gave up 4 bases; unmatched junction bases: 9. The CDR3 extends over 14 amino acids. The CDR3 sequence is CASTSARDSYGYTF. Here the CDR3 DNA reads TGTGCCAGCACCTCTGCCCGGGACAGCTATGGCTACACCTTC.

This sequence joins TRBV25-1 and TRBJ2-7; D is perhaps TRBD1 (6 bases). Trimming removed 3 bases from V and 2 bases from J, with 11 bases in between. The CDR3 is made up of 14 amino acids. Germline values: CDR1 MGHDK, CDR2 SYGVNS. The CDR3 nucleotides are TGTGCCAGCAGTGACACAGGGTCGGCCTACGAGCAGTACTTC. Protein sequence: CASSDTGSAYEQYF.

The rearrangement uses TRBV28 and TRBJ1-2; TRBD1 agrees at 11 bases. The germline V gene has CDR1 MDHEN and CDR2 SYDVKM. The CDR3 is 14 residues long. Trimming cost V 6 bases and J 2 bases; bases outside gene matches: 2. CDR3: CASRGQGGNYGYTF. DNA of the CDR3: TGTGCCAGCAGGGGACAGGGGGGAAACTATGGCTACACCTTC.